Below are 29 T cell receptor beta chains sequenced from a single sample in a study of liver allograft versus peripheral blood T cells. Study-wide background: Liver transplant recipients had T cell receptor repertoires compared between transplanted liver and peripheral blood.

One entry per CDR3 protein results from TCRdb running MiXCR on the reads. In the table there are roughly 3,500 distinct CDR3 sequences, 15% to 20% of which are singletons. The source of these receptors is a human patient who had a liver transplant. Some of the T cells may derive from the graft donor.

This clonotype has a count of ten or more. The chain combines TRBV6-5 with TRBJ2-3; D gene uncertain. This CDR3 has 11 amino acids. Trimming removed 8 bases at V and 5 bases at J, with 8 bases between. Germline lookup yields CDR1 MNHEY and CDR2 SVGAGI. The CDR3 reads CASEGIDTQYF. The DNA for the CDR3 is TGTGCCAGCGAAGGCATAGATACGCAGTATTTT.

This clonotype is termed medium-sized. The chain uses TRBV14 and TRBJ1-2, with D tentatively TRBD1 (6 bases). From germline, CDR1 is SGHDN and CDR2 FVKESK. V shed 0 bases and J shed 3 bases, with 8 bases lying between them. The CDR3 has 14 amino acids. The CDR3 DNA reads TGTGCCAGCAGCCAAGAGAACAGGGACTATGGCTACACCTTC. It specifies CASSQENRDYGYTF.

By sample fraction, this clonotype is medium-sized. The rearrangement uses TRBV20-1 and TRBJ1-1; TRBD1 agrees at 7 bases. CDR3 size: 12 residues. The V and J ends lost 5 bases and 1 base, in that order; junction bases with no gene match: 1. The germline V gene has CDR1 DFQATT and CDR2 SNEGSKA (reference sequence). The CDR3, as DNA: TGCAGTGCTCGACAGGGGAACACTGAAGCTTTCTTT. Its translation is CSARQGNTEAFF.

This clonotype was detected ten times or more. V is TRBV10-3 and J is TRBJ2-1, with TRBD2 identical over 11 bases. CDR1 ENHRY and CDR2 SYGVKD come from the germline V gene. The CDR3 totals 12 residues. Trimming at V came to 11 bases and at J to 9 bases, leaving 6 bases not matched to a gene. The CDR3 loop is CAVSGGAPEQFF. The CDR3 DNA reads as TGTGCCGTTAGCGGGGGGGCCCCTGAGCAGTTCTTC.

This clonotype came up a few times. The V call is TRBV11-3, the J call TRBJ2-1; maybe TRBD2 (6 bases). The germline V gene has CDR1 SGHNT and CDR2 YENEEA. This CDR3 has 15 amino acids. V was clipped by 1 base and J by 7 bases, with 14 bases between them. CDR3 nucleotides: TGTGCCAGCAGCTTAGCTCCTTGGGGAGGAAATGAGCAGTTCTTC. Residues: CASSLAPWGGNEQFF.

The chain joins TRBV12-3 or TRBV12-4 to TRBJ1-2, with a weak D call TRBD1 (5 bases). The V and J ends lost 6 bases and 5 bases respectively, with 10 bases between them. The CDR3 sequence is 12 residues long. The CDR3 sequence: CASSMGGYGYTF. DNA for the CDR3: TGTGCCAGCAGCATGGGGGGATATGGCTACACCTTC.

The table lists this clonotype with a few counts. The chain has TRBV20-1 and TRBJ1-2; D is unresolved. The CDR3 totals 13 residues. V lost 0 bases to trimming and J lost 8 bases, with 13 bases between them. The germline V gene has CDR1 DFQATT and CDR2 SNEGSKA (reference sequence). The CDR3 loop is CSARDPGPEGYTF. The CDR3 DNA reads TGCAGTGCTAGAGATCCGGGCCCGGAGGGCTACACCTTC.

This clonotype is classed as medium-sized. This rearrangement joins TRBV6-2 or TRBV6-3 to TRBJ1-6, with D possibly TRBD1 on 6 matching bases. Trimming stripped 0 bases from V and 0 bases from J, with 9 bases between. Germline-derived CDR1 and CDR2 are MNHEY and SVGEGT. The CDR3 extends over 17 amino acids. The CDR3 DNA is TGTGCCAGCAGTTACTCGACAGGTAGCTCCTATAATTCACCCCTCCACTTT. Its protein product is CASSYSTGSSYNSPLHF.

This clonotype came up a few times. This chain joins TRBV12-3 or TRBV12-4 and TRBJ2-7, with TRBD1 identical over 7 bases. V was pared by 2 bases and J by 3 bases, with 4 bases of the junction left unmatched. The CDR3 loop spans 14 amino acids. The DNA of the CDR3 is TGTGCCAGCAGTTTAACAGGGGCCTACTACGAGCAGTACTTC. It is translated as CASSLTGAYYEQYF.

By sample share, this clonotype is medium-sized. The chain combines TRBV19 with TRBJ1-2; possible D gene TRBD1, 5 bases. Per germline, CDR1 LNHDA and CDR2 SQIVND (reference sequence). CDR3 size: 13 residues. V gave up 0 bases and J gave up 5 bases, with 7 bases separating them. This chain's CDR3 is CASSIEPGYGYTF. For the CDR3, the DNA is TGTGCCAGTAGTATAGAACCAGGGTATGGCTACACCTTC.

By proportion, this clonotype is medium-sized. V is TRBV18 and J is TRBJ2-7, with D perhaps TRBD1 or TRBD2 (5 bases each). The CDR3 sequence is 13 residues long. The germline gives CDR1 KGHSH, CDR2 LQKENI. Trimming stripped 3 bases from V and 5 bases from J, with 11 bases between. Here the CDR3 reads CASSPGVGDEQYF. The DNA for the CDR3 is TGTGCCAGCTCACCGGGGGTGGGGGACGAGCAGTACTTC.

By share, this clonotype ranks as medium-sized (0.01 to 0.1%). The V call is TRBV5-4, the J call TRBJ1-6, with 7 bases matching TRBD1. Germline assignment: CDR1 SGHNT and CDR2 YYREEE (reference sequence). Germline trimming cut 4 bases from V and 7 bases from J; bases unmatched to any gene: 5. The CDR3 has 14 amino acids. The CDR3 loop is CASSLGQVNSPLHF. In DNA form, the CDR3 reads TGTGCCAGCAGCCTCGGACAGGTGAATTCACCCCTCCACTTT.

This clonotype is medium-sized. This sequence joins TRBV5-5 and TRBJ1-6; D gene unclear. Germline CDR1 is SGHKS and CDR2 is YYEKEE (reference sequence). V lost 2 bases to trimming and J lost 11 bases, with 11 bases between them. The length of the CDR3 is 13 residues. The CDR3 loop reads CASSLTTGPPLHF. The CDR3 nucleotides read TGTGCCAGCAGCTTAACGACTGGCCCACCCCTCCACTTT. The whole variable domain, filled in from reference TRBV5-5 and TRBJ1-6, reads DAGVTQSPTHLIKTRGQQVTLRCSPISGHKSVSWYQQVLGQGPQFIFQYYEKEERGRGNFPDRFSARQFPNYSSELNVNALLLGDSALYLCASSLTTGPPLHFGNGTRLTVT.

The table lists this clonotype with a count of one. The chain carries TRBV20-1 and TRBJ2-7; 12 bases align to TRBD2. The CDR3 has 15 amino acids. CDR1 is DFQATT, CDR2 SNEGSKA, per germline (reference sequence). V was pared by 1 base and J by 9 bases, with 10 bases of the junction left unmatched. The CDR3 DNA reads as TGCAGTGCTAGAGCTTCGACTAGCGGGAGCCCCGGGCAGTACTTC. Its protein is CSARASTSGSPGQYF.

As for this clonotype: A read error is possible here, since a much larger clone lies one base away. The chain combines TRBV6-2 or TRBV6-3 with TRBJ1-1, with D unclear. Trimming removed 8 bases from V and 2 bases from J, with 9 bases in between. The CDR3 has 12 residues. Germline V lookup: CDR1 MNHEY, CDR2 SVGEGT. The CDR3 DNA reads as TGTGCCAGCCGAGACAACAACACTGAAGCTTTCTTT. Encoded protein: CASRDNNTEAFF.

This clonotype appeared many times. The rearrangement joins TRBV7-2 to TRBJ1-1; 7 bases agree with TRBD1. The CDR3 has 18 amino acids. V trimming: 5 bases; J trimming: 2 bases; junction bases outside the gene matches: 17. Germline CDR1 and CDR2: SGHTA and FQGNSA. CDR3 in DNA: TGTGCCAGCAGCCCGGGAGGGGGCTTAAGGGTGTTTAACACTGAAGCTTTCTTT. It yields the protein CASSPGGGLRVFNTEAFF.

In its sample, this clonotype is medium-sized. The V gene is TRBV9, the J gene TRBJ2-2; TRBD1 is a possible D gene (6 bases). The CDR3 extends over 16 amino acids. CDR1 SGDLS and CDR2 YYNGEE come from the germline V gene. The V end was cut by 5 bases, the J end by 4 bases, with 18 bases between. The CDR3: CASRADAGVTTGELFF. CDR3 DNA sequence: TGTGCCAGCAGGGCAGACGCAGGGGTTACCACCGGGGAGCTGTTTTTT.

V gene TRBV6-5 combines with J gene TRBJ2-3; D is uncertain. Trimming pared 5 bases from V and 6 bases from J, leaving 12 bases between. Germline V gene sequence: CDR1 MNHEY, CDR2 SVGAGI. The CDR3 has 13 residues. CDR3: CASSLVKGDTQYF. Here the CDR3 DNA reads TGTGCCAGCAGTCTTGTTAAAGGGGATACGCAGTATTTT.

This clonotype has more than one count but fewer than ten. J is TRBJ2-3 and V is TRBV11-2, with D possibly matching TRBD2 (6 bases). The ends were cut back, 4 bases at V and 5 bases at J, with 10 bases in the middle. Germline CDR1 SGHAT, CDR2 FQNNGV. The CDR3 extends over 13 amino acids. The CDR3 sequence is CASSSLARDTQYF. The CDR3 DNA reads TGTGCCAGCAGCTCTCTAGCGCGAGATACGCAGTATTTT.

Judged by abundance, this clonotype is medium-sized. The chain combines TRBV29-1 with TRBJ1-2; 8 nucleotides line up with TRBD1. This CDR3 has 13 amino acids. The V and J ends lost 3 bases and 2 bases, in that order; junction bases with no gene match: 2. Germline loops: CDR1 SQVTM, CDR2 ANQGSEA. CDR3 in DNA: TGCAGCGTTGAGCCAGGGGGCAACTATGGCTACACCTTC. Translated, it gives CSVEPGGNYGYTF.

Judged by abundance, this clonotype is medium-sized. The rearrangement links TRBV18 to TRBJ2-7; D unclear. The CDR3 spans 14 residues. Germline assignment: CDR1 KGHSH and CDR2 LQKENI. The V end was cut by 4 bases, the J end by 7 bases, with 17 bases between. CDR3 in amino acids: CASSQDLGVSEQYV. The DNA of the CDR3 is TGTGCCAGCTCACAGGACCTTGGGGTATCGGAGCAGTACGTC.

This clonotype is medium-sized by share. The V and J genes are TRBV6-2 or TRBV6-3 and TRBJ1-2; D unresolved. The CDR3 has 13 residues. Germline V gene lookup returns CDR1 MNHEY and CDR2 SVGEGT. Trimming stripped 2 bases from V and 2 bases from J, with 6 bases between. The CDR3 coding sequence is TGTGCCAGCAGTTACACGGGGAACTATGGCTACACCTTC. Translation gives CASSYTGNYGYTF.

Sample share makes this clonotype medium-sized. V gene TRBV18 combines with J gene TRBJ2-5, with a weak D call TRBD2 (6 bases). Between the trimmed V and J ends, which lost 3 bases and 7 bases, there was a span of 9 bases. This CDR3 is built from 12 residues. Germline V gene sequence: CDR1 KGHSH, CDR2 LQKENI. CDR3 region: CASSPPGGTQYF. Here the CDR3 DNA reads TGTGCCAGCTCACCCCCCGGGGGGACCCAGTACTTC.

V gene TRBV5-4 combines with J gene TRBJ1-1; the D gene is possibly TRBD1 (5 bases). From germline, CDR1 is SGHNT and CDR2 YYREEE (reference sequence). The CDR3 spans 13 residues. Trimming took 0 bases from V and 2 from J, leaving 5 bases between them. CDR3 loop: CASSLGGNTEAFF. CDR3 coding DNA: TGTGCCAGCAGCTTGGGGGGCAACACTGAAGCTTTCTTT.

The chain couples TRBV5-4 to TRBJ1-1; 10 nucleotides agree with TRBD1. The germline V gene encodes CDR1 SGHNT and CDR2 YYREEE (reference sequence). The CDR3 loop spans 15 amino acids. The trim removed 4 bases at V and 6 bases at J, leaving 9 bases unmatched. The CDR3 sequence is CASSLRQGAVAEAFF. The CDR3 DNA reads as TGTGCCAGCAGCCTTCGACAGGGGGCGGTCGCTGAAGCTTTCTTT.

To note about this clonotype: A much larger clone lies a single base off, so this may be a read error. This chain joins TRBV7-2 and TRBJ2-1, with 9 bases that match TRBD2. The CDR3 totals 15 residues. CDR1 is SGHTA, CDR2 FQGNSA, per germline. This CDR3 reads CANSLDRAGGPSGFF. The CDR3 coding sequence is TGTGCCAACAGCTTAGATCGAGCGGGGGGACCAAGCGGGTTCTTC.

The genes are TRBV11-2 and TRBJ1-3, with D unclear. Germline values: CDR1 SGHAT, CDR2 FQNNGV. There are 14 residues in the CDR3. Trimming took 4 bases from V and 3 from J, leaving 10 bases between them. The CDR3 nucleotides are TGTGCCAGCAGCTCCAAGTGGAGTGGAAACACCATATATTTT. It codes for CASSSKWSGNTIYF.

Sample share makes this clonotype medium-sized. The genes are TRBV29-1 and TRBJ1-5, with D perhaps TRBD1 (5 bases). Germline CDR1 SQVTM, CDR2 ANQGSEA. The CDR3 covers 11 residues. V was pared by 7 bases and J by 12 bases, with 16 bases between. In nucleotides, the CDR3 is TGCAGCGCCCGAGGAGGGGACCGCCAGCATTTT. Translated: CSARGGDRQHF.

Relative to its sample, this clonotype is medium-sized. The CDR3 reads CASSLGAPGTLGNTIYF. The CDR3 DNA follows: TGTGCCAGCAGCTTGGGGGCCCCCGGGACATTGGGAAACACCATATATTTT. The chain is built from TRBV5-4 and TRBJ1-3; tentatively, D is TRBD1 (6 bases). Germline values: CDR1 SGHNT, CDR2 YYREEE (reference sequence). The V end lost 0 bases, the J end lost 4 bases, and 17 bases lay between the germline ends. This CDR3 is 17 amino acids long.